The rows below give T cell receptor beta chains drawn from one sample of a study of cytotoxic CD8 clonotypes in ibrutinib-treated CLL. Clones were read by immunoSEQ multiplex PCR, and TCRdb kept only the in-frame ones, dropping some. The sample shows fewer than 25,000 clones, about 78% of them seen only once. This material consisted of PBMCs, taken before ibrutinib treatment. These receptors were taken from a human donor with chronic lymphocytic leukemia. Each CDR3 is given with its conserved first and last residue. Each record gives: CDR3 length, V gene, D gene, clone size, J gene, CDR3 protein, CDR3 DNA. A D gene is named only where the DNA matches it firmly. Clone size is given for some rows only: seen once, a few or many times, or a class if the clone is expanded.

13	TRBV6-1	NA	NA	TRBJ1-5	CASSDGTNQPQHF	TGTGCCAGCAGTGATGGCACCAATCAGCCCCAGCATTTT
16	TRBV4-3	NA	NA	TRBJ2-2	CASSQEVSMGTGELFF	TGCGCCAGCAGCCAAGAGGTCTCGATGGGCACCGGGGAGCTGTTTTTT
16	TRBV5-1	TRBD1	few	TRBJ2-7	CASSPTDRGALYEQYF	TGCGCCAGCAGCCCAACGGACAGGGGTGCCCTCTACGAGCAGTACTTC
16	TRBV7-6	TRBD2	once	TRBJ2-1	CASSLGLAGIGNEQFF	TGTGCCAGCAGCTTAGGATTAGCGGGAATAGGAAATGAGCAGTTCTTC
13	TRBV2	NA	NA	TRBJ2-2	CASIRQDTGELFF	TGTGCCAGCATAAGGCAGGACACCGGGGAGCTGTTTTTT
15	TRBV25-1	NA	NA	TRBJ1-1	CASSIPGRENTEAFF	TGTGCCAGCAGTATTCCGGGACGAGAGAACACTGAAGCTTTCTTT
14	TRBV4-1	TRBD2	NA	TRBJ2-7	CASSQDSRGREQYF	TGCGCCAGCAGCCAAGACTCCCGCGGGAGGGAGCAGTACTTC
15	TRBV5-1	TRBD1	NA	TRBJ2-5	CASSLPGQGQETQYF	TGCGCCAGCAGCTTACCTGGACAGGGGCAGGAGACCCAGTACTTC
15	TRBV10-3	TRBD1	NA	TRBJ2-6	CAISTGGSGANVLTF	TGTGCCATCAGTACAGGGGGCTCTGGGGCCAACGTCCTGACTTTC
17	TRBV5-1	TRBD2	NA	TRBJ2-3	CASSLEVLAGRTDTQYF	TGCGCCAGCAGCTTGGAGGTACTAGCGGGCCGCACAGATACGCAGTATTTT
15	TRBV2	NA	once	TRBJ2-2	CASNRETYQDGELFF	TGTGCCAGCAACAGGGAGACATACCAGGACGGGGAGCTGTTTTTT
15	TRBV7-2	NA	NA	TRBJ2-2	CASSLVWRDTGELFF	TGTGCCAGCAGCTTAGTGTGGCGGGACACCGGGGAGCTGTTTTTT
12	TRBV10-3	TRBD1	NA	TRBJ1-3	CALTGEGNTIYF	TGTGCCCTGACAGGGGAAGGAAACACCATATATTTT
12	TRBV2	TRBD2	NA	TRBJ2-5	CASSEWGGTQYF	TGTGCCAGCAGTGAATGGGGGGGGACCCAGTACTTC
16	TRBV6-1	NA	NA	TRBJ1-2	CASSEILTIGGYGYTF	TGTGCCAGCAGTGAAATCTTAACAATCGGGGGCTATGGCTACACCTTC
14	TRBV21-1	NA	few	TRBJ1-1	CASSKVRRNTEAFF	TGTGCCAGCAGCAAAGTGCGGAGGAACACTGAAGCTTTCTTT
14	TRBV29-1	NA	NA	TRBJ2-3	CSGGTVEGTDTQYF	TGCAGCGGGGGTACAGTCGAGGGCACAGATACGCAGTATTTT
16	TRBV30	TRBD1	NA	TRBJ1-5	CACTEGRGPFNQPQHF	TGTGCCTGCACAGAGGGCAGGGGGCCCTTCAATCAGCCCCAGCATTTT
14	TRBV6-6	NA	NA	TRBJ2-4	CASSPRQVGNIQYF	TGTGCCAGCAGTCCACGACAGGTGGGGAACATTCAGTACTTC
16	TRBV12-5	NA	NA	TRBJ1-3	CASGLDTGYSGNTIYF	TGTGCTAGTGGTTTGGACACAGGGTACTCTGGAAACACCATATATTTT
15	TRBV21-1	NA	NA	TRBJ1-3	CASSFLQGTGNTIYF	TGTGCCAGCAGCTTCCTACAGGGTACTGGAAACACCATATATTTT
15	TRBV6-5	NA	NA	TRBJ1-1	CASSYLSGRNTEAFF	TGTGCCAGCAGTTACTTGTCAGGGAGGAACACTGAAGCTTTCTTT
16	TRBV7-9	NA	NA	TRBJ1-1	CASSLSGVGSNTEAFF	TGTGCCAGCAGCTTAAGCGGGGTAGGGTCAAACACTGAAGCTTTCTTT
15	TRBV9	NA	NA	TRBJ2-1	CASSVGTAGSFEQFF	TGTGCCAGCAGCGTAGGGACAGCGGGATCATTTGAGCAGTTCTTC
12	TRBV5-8	TRBD1	NA	TRBJ1-1	CASSQGTVEAFF	TGTGCCAGCAGCCAGGGGACAGTTGAAGCTTTCTTT
13	TRBV27	NA	NA	TRBJ2-4	CASRGGGGNIQYF	TGTGCCAGCAGGGGGGGAGGGGGAAACATTCAGTACTTC
17	TRBV21-1	NA	NA	TRBJ2-7	CASSKPLGAESSYEQYF	TGTGCCAGCAGCAAACCATTAGGAGCGGAGAGCTCCTACGAGCAGTACTTC
13	TRBV6-1	TRBD2	NA	TRBJ2-7	CASRSGGPNEQYF	TGTGCCAGCAGATCGGGAGGGCCGAACGAGCAGTACTTC
15	TRBV27	TRBD1	NA	TRBJ1-1	CASSPGGRRNTEAFF	TGTGCCAGCAGTCCAGGGGGCAGACGGAACACTGAAGCTTTCTTT
13	TRBV11-3	TRBD2	NA	TRBJ2-5	CASSSGLASAQYF	TGTGCCAGCAGCTCGGGACTAGCTAGTGCCCAGTACTTC
15	TRBV28	TRBD1	NA	TRBJ1-1	CASSLGGQGNTEAFF	TGTGCCAGCAGTTTGGGGGGACAGGGGAACACTGAAGCTTTCTTT
14	TRBV6-5	NA	NA	TRBJ2-5	CASSSYGNQETQYF	TGTGCCAGCAGTTCCTACGGGAACCAAGAGACCCAGTACTTC
13	TRBV19	NA	once	TRBJ1-2	CASSGEGIAGYTF	TGTGCCAGTAGTGGGGAGGGAATCGCTGGCTACACCTTC
14	TRBV25-1	NA	NA	TRBJ1-3	CASSAGAPGNTIYF	TGTGCCAGCAGTGCGGGGGCGCCTGGAAACACCATATATTTT
17	TRBV4-1	TRBD2	NA	TRBJ2-2	CASSQEGAGRRTGELFF	TGCGCCAGCAGCCAAGAGGGAGCGGGGCGGCGGACCGGGGAGCTGTTTTTT
17	TRBV5-8	NA	NA	TRBJ2-2	CASSPPRGAGGTGELFF	TGTGCCAGCAGCCCCCCCCGGGGGGCCGGAGGGACCGGGGAGCTGTTTTTT
14	TRBV19	TRBD2	NA	TRBJ2-3	CASTTSGSTDTQYF	TGTGCCAGCACGACTAGCGGGAGCACAGATACGCAGTATTTT
15	TRBV11-2	NA	NA	TRBJ2-1	CASSSRSWGDNEQFF	TGTGCCAGCAGCTCCCGGAGCTGGGGAGACAATGAGCAGTTCTTC
12	TRBV30	NA	NA	TRBJ2-7	CAWRQGGYEQYF	TGTGCCTGGAGGCAGGGTGGGTACGAGCAGTACTTC
16	TRBV11-3	NA	NA	TRBJ2-1	CASSAKFAGSYNEQFF	TGTGCCAGCAGCGCAAAATTTGCGGGATCCTACAATGAGCAGTTCTTC
15	TRBV6-5	NA	NA	TRBJ1-1	CASSYSGGGGTEAFF	TGTGCCAGCAGTTACTCTGGAGGGGGAGGCACTGAAGCTTTCTTT
15	TRBV5-8	NA	NA	TRBJ1-1	CASSLGRGLRTEAFF	TGTGCCAGCAGCTTGGGGAGGGGACTGCGGACTGAAGCTTTCTTT
20	TRBV7-8	TRBD2	NA	TRBJ2-4	CASSLRGGLAGVAAKNIQYF	TGTGCCAGCAGCTTAAGGGGCGGACTAGCGGGAGTGGCGGCCAAAAACATTCAGTACTTC
16	TRBV7-3	TRBD2	NA	TRBJ2-1	CASSSLAGGAYNEQFF	TGTGCCAGCAGCTCACTAGCGGGAGGTGCCTACAATGAGCAGTTCTTC
13	TRBV6-4	TRBD1	NA	TRBJ1-2	CASSRDRDYGYTF	TGTGCCAGCAGCCGGGACAGGGACTATGGCTACACCTTC